This entry is about one T cell receptor beta chain. Its antigen is unidentified. These data belong to a study of Ad26.COV2.S vaccination and SARS-CoV-2 variants. Germline V gene sequence: CDR1 SGHNT, CDR2 YENEEA. V shed 0 bases, J shed 2 bases, and the junction held 14 bases outside the gene matches. This CDR3 comprises 19 residues. Whole-study results and caveats: Spike-specific TCR breadth was greater in vaccine than placebo recipients. Vaccinees and placebo recipients showed similar non-spike TCR breadth. An underestimation of total T cell responses may have resulted from the TCR breadth and depth analyses.

Clones were sequenced by immunoSEQ multiplex PCR, and TCRdb holds only the in-frame ones, with some missing. The sample comprises approximately 90,000 clones, 82% of which are singletons, and approximately 16% rests with the top ten. The source is a human donor who had recovered from COVID-19. Sample: peripheral blood, taken after recovery from COVID-19. V and J are TRBV11-3 and TRBJ2-3; 7 bases line up with TRBD2. CDR3 coding DNA: TGTGCCAGCAGCTTAGATTCTGGAGGTAGCGGGCGATTCACAGATACGCAGTATTTT. This translates into CASSLDSGGSGRFTDTQYF.